Included here is one TCR beta chain sequence, with context. Data came from immunoSEQ multiplex PCR; TCRdb stores just in-frame clones and leaves some out. The sample consists of approximately 270,000 clones, more than 75% of them appearing once. Individuals drawn from about 26 US areas were about 18 to 89 years old. The study assigned cohorts using participant-reported clinical history. Germline CDR1 is MDHEN and CDR2 is SYDVKM. CDR3 length: 14 residues. Losses at the gene ends were 2 bases for V and 10 bases for J; bases not matched to a gene: 8. The data were taken from a study of blood T cell repertoires in COVID-19. Study at large: Acute and convalescent COVID-19 specimens originated in the United States, Italy and Spain.

Input material: PBMCs or T cells enriched from blood (not recorded which). The chain carries TRBV28 and TRBJ2-1, with TRBD2 matching 7 bases. This TCR came from a man aged 35-49 years who had recovered from COVID-19. The CDR3 protein is CASSLNGFSGEQFF. CDR3 coding DNA: TGTGCCAGCAGTTTAAATGGGTTTAGCGGGGAGCAGTTCTTC.